Listed below are T cell receptor beta chains from one sample, sequenced in a study of CXCR3-negative and CXCR3-positive naive CD8 T cells. TCRdb reprocessed the 5' RACE reads and reports one entry per CDR3 protein, with no DNA. Its listing shows around 120,000 distinct CDR3 sequences. Sequencing was done on a sample of naive CXCR3+ CD8+ T cells from blood. The receptors here all came from a human donor in good health. Some clones in this sample may be carry-over from other donors' samples. Each CDR3 is given with its conserved first and last residue.

J	V	CDR3
TRBJ1-1	TRBV3-1	CASSHRTGTNTEAFF
TRBJ2-1	TRBV29-1	CSVGRDRVINEQFF
TRBJ2-7	TRBV4-1	CASSQFASGEQYF
TRBJ1-1	TRBV29-1	CSAGVRGVENTEAFF
TRBJ1-1	TRBV10-2	CASRDLTSYEAFF
TRBJ2-1	TRBV3-1	CASSQVPRASSYNEQFF
TRBJ2-5	TRBV6-1	CASSARLAGGMYQETQYF
TRBJ2-7	TRBV6-5	CASSYSSGSYEQYF
TRBJ2-1	TRBV9	CASSLGPRFDDEQFF
TRBJ2-7	TRBV28	CASSLGVARTYSYEQYF
TRBJ2-1	TRBV5-1	CASSQDDGTDEQFF
TRBJ2-5	TRBV12-3/TRBV12-4	CASSSWGGERQETQYF
TRBJ1-1	TRBV7-9	CASSLAPGETEAFF
TRBJ2-7	TRBV28	CASSFNGYYEQYF
TRBJ2-7	TRBV29-1	CSVAETVYEQYF
TRBJ2-2	TRBV15	CATSETSGGTGELFF